These 8 T cell receptor beta chains share one sample of origin, sequenced in a study of beta chain features in type 1 diabetes. Every bit of the isolated RNA underwent reverse transcription, so sequencing read expressed TCRB transcripts. TCRdb's copy holds only in-frame clones and misses some; the assay was immunoSEQ multiplex PCR. The profile shows 150,000 to 180,000 clones, approximately 12% of them singletons. Sequenced: central memory CD4+ T cells from blood. The receptors originated from a man in his late teens or twenties in good health.

This clone was detected a few times. This chain joins TRBV4-1 and TRBJ2-3; 8 nucleotides agree with TRBD1. V shed 3 bases, J shed 2 bases, and the junction held 4 bases outside the gene matches. This CDR3 spans 15 amino acids. Germline V lookup: CDR1 MGHRA, CDR2 YSYEKL. CDR3 region: CASSHRDRNTDTQYF. The CDR3 DNA sequence: TGCGCCAGCAGCCACAGGGACAGGAACACAGATACGCAGTATTTT.

The chain recombines TRBV30 with TRBJ2-7; 7 bases fit TRBD2. CDR3 size: 13 residues. The germline V gene has CDR1 GTSNPN and CDR2 SVGIG (reference sequence). V lost 5 bases, J lost 2 bases, and 6 bases stayed unmatched. The CDR3 DNA sequence: TGTGCCTGGGGGAGGGGAGTTGCCTACGAGCAGTACTTC. It codes for CAWGRGVAYEQYF.

Only a few counts were recorded for this clone. CDR3 DNA: TGTGCCAGCAGCTTAGAACGGCTAGCGGTTACTAACACAGATACGCAGTATTTT. Its protein is CASSLERLAVTNTDTQYF. The gene calls are TRBV7-2 and TRBJ2-3, with 7 nucleotides matching TRBD2. The CDR3 covers 18 residues. Germline-derived CDR1 and CDR2 are SGHTA and FQGNSA. The J segment lost 2 bases and the V segment lost 1 base, leaving 12 bases of the junction unmatched.

This clone was recorded a few times. This sequence joins TRBV2 and TRBJ2-6, with D tentatively TRBD2 (6 bases). The germline gives CDR1 SNHLY, CDR2 FYNNEI. The V gene lost 6 bases and the J gene lost 3 bases, with 9 bases spanning the gap. The CDR3 has 14 amino acids. CDR3 in DNA: TGTGCCAGCAGAGCGGGTAGTGGGGCCAACGTCCTGACTTTC. It codes for CASRAGSGANVLTF.

This chain uses TRBV29-1 with TRBJ2-7; D is undetermined. From germline, CDR1 is SQVTM and CDR2 ANQGSEA. This CDR3 comprises 13 residues. The V end was cut by 5 bases, the J end by 2 bases, with 13 bases between. CDR3 sequence reads: CSVSSVGTYEQYF. The DNA of the CDR3 is TGCAGCGTTTCCTCGGTGGGGACCTACGAGCAGTACTTC.

This clone was observed a handful of times. J is TRBJ2-1 and V is TRBV25-1; 9 bases map to TRBD1. V gave up 3 bases and J gave up 4 bases; unmatched junction bases: 4. The length of the CDR3 is 15 residues. CDR1 and CDR2 (germline): MGHDK, SYGVNS. CDR3 region: CASSDGGTGYNEQFF. As DNA, the CDR3 is TGTGCCAGCAGTGACGGGGGGACAGGGTACAATGAGCAGTTCTTC.

This chain uses TRBV7-2 with TRBJ2-7; D gene ambiguous. The CDR3 sequence is 13 residues long. The germline V and J ends were trimmed by 2 bases and 3 bases, with 8 bases remaining between them. The germline V gene has CDR1 SGHTA and CDR2 FQGNSA. CDR3 DNA sequence: TGTGCCAGCAGCTTACGTCGCCGCTACGAGCAGTACTTC. Protein product: CASSLRRRYEQYF. The variable domain in full, with the rest retrieved from reference TRBV7-2 and TRBJ2-7, is GAGVSQSPSNKVTEKGKDVELRCDPISGHTALYWYRQSLGQGLEFLIYFQGNSAPDKSGLPSDRFSAERTGGSVSTLTIQRTQQEDSAVYLCASSLRRRYEQYFGPGTRLTVT.

The V gene is TRBV19, the J gene TRBJ2-1; 10 positions agree with TRBD1. Unmatched junction bases numbered 9, after V lost 0 bases and J lost 7 bases. The CDR3 extends over 17 amino acids. Germline-derived CDR1 and CDR2 are LNHDA and SQIVND (reference sequence). The CDR3 spells CASSIEGRDRGLNEQFF. The CDR3 DNA is TGTGCCAGTAGTATAGAAGGGAGAGACAGGGGGCTTAATGAGCAGTTCTTC.